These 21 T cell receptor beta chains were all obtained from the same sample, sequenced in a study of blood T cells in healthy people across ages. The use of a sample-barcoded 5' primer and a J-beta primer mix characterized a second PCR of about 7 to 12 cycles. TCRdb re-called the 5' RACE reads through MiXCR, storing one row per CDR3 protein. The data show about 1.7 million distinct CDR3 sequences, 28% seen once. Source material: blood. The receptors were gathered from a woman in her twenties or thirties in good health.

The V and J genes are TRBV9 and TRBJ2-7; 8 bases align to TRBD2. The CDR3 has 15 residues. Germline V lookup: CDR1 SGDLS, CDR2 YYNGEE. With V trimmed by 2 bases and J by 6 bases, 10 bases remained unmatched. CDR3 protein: CASSVEGLESGEQYF. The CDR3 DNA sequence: TGTGCCAGCAGCGTTGAGGGACTAGAATCAGGCGAGCAGTACTTC.

The CDR3 spells CASAPFLAANEQYF. Here the CDR3 DNA reads TGCGCCAGCGCCCCTTTCCTAGCCGCCAACGAGCAGTACTTC. The chain employs TRBV5-1 and TRBJ2-7; maybe TRBD2 (5 bases). Germline V gene data show CDR1 as SGHRS and CDR2 as YFSETQ. V shed 7 bases and J shed 5 bases, with 19 bases lying between them. This CDR3 is 14 amino acids long.

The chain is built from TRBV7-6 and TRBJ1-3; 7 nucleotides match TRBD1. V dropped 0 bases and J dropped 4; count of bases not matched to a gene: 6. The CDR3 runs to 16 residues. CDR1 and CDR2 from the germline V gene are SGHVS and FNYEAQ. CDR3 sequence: CASSLANRGSGNTIYF. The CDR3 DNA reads TGTGCCAGCAGCTTAGCTAACAGGGGTAGCGGAAACACCATATATTTT.

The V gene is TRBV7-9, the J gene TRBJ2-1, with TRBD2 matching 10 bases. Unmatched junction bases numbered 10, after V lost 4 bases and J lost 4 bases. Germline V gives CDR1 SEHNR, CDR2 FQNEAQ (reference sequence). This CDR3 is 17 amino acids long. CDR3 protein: CASSYRTSGERYNEQFF. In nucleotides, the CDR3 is TGTGCCAGCAGCTATCGGACTAGCGGAGAGAGATACAATGAGCAGTTCTTC.

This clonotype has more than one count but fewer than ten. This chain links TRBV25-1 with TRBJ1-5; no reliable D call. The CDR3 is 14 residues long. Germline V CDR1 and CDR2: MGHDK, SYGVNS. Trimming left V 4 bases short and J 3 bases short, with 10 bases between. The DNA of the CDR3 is TGTGCCAGCAGTGGCCGGACGGACAATCAGCCCCAGCATTTT. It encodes CASSGRTDNQPQHF.

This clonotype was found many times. The CDR3 protein is CASSPRDLSEQFF. The DNA for the CDR3 is TGTGCCAGCAGCCCACGGGACTTGAGTGAGCAGTTCTTC. The chain joins TRBV9 to TRBJ2-1, with TRBD2 as a possible D gene (6 bases). The CDR3 is made up of 13 amino acids. Trimming removed 4 bases at V and 9 bases at J, with 14 bases between. Germline values: CDR1 SGDLS, CDR2 YYNGEE.

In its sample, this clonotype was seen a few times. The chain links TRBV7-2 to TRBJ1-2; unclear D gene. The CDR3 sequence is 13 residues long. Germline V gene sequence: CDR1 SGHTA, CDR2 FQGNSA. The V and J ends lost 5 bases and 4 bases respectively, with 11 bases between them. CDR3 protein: CASSPSSFYGYTF. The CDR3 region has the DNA TGTGCCAGCAGCCCCTCTAGCTTCTATGGCTACACCTTC.

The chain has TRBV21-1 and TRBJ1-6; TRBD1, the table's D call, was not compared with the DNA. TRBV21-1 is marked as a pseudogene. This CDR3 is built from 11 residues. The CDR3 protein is CASPGNSPLHF. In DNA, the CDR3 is TGTGCCAGCCCCGGGAATTCACCCCTCCACTTT.

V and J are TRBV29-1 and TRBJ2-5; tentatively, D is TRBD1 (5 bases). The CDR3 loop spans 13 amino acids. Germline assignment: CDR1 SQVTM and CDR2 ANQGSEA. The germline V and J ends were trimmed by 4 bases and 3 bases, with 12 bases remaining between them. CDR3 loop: CSVVRAREETQYF. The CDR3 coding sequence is TGCAGCGTTGTTCGAGCCAGGGAAGAGACCCAGTACTTC. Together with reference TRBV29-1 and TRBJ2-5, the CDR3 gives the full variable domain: SAVISQKPSRDICQRGTSLTIQCQVDSQVTMMFWYRQQPGQSLTLIATANQGSEATYESGFVIDKFPISRPNLTFSTLTVSNMSPEDSSIYLCSVVRAREETQYFGPGTRLLVL.

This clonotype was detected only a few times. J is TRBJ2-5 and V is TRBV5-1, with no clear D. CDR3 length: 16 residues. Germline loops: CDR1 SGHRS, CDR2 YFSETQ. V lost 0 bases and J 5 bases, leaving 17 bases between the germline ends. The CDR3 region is CASSLVLTSDVETQYF. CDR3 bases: TGCGCCAGCAGCTTGGTATTGACTTCCGACGTCGAGACCCAGTACTTC.

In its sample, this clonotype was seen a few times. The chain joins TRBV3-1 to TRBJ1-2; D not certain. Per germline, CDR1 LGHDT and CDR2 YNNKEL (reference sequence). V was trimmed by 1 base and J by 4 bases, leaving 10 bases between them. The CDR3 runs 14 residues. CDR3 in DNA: TGTGCCAGCAGCCAAGCCCGCAGCAGCTATGGCTACACCTTC. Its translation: CASSQARSSYGYTF.

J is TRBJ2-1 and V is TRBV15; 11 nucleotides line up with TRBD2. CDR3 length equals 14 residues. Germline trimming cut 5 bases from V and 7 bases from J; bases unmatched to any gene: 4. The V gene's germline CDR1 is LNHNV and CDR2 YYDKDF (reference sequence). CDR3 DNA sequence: TGTGCCACCAGCGGGACTAGCGGAGGGAATGAGCAGTTCTTC. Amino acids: CATSGTSGGNEQFF.

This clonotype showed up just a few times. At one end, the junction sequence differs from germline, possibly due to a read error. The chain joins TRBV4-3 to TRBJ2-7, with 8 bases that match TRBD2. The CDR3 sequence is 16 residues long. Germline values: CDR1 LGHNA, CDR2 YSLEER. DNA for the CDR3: TGCGCCGGCAGCCAAGATGGGGCGGGGGGACTCTACGAGCAGTACTTC. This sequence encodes CAGSQDGAGGLYEQYF.

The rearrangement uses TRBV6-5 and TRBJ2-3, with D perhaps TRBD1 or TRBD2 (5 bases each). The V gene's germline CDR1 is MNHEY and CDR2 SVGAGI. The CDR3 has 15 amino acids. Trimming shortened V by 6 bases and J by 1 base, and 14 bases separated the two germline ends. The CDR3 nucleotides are TGTGCCAGCAGCTCGCCGGGACGAGGCACAGATACGCAGTATTTT. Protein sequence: CASSSPGRGTDTQYF.

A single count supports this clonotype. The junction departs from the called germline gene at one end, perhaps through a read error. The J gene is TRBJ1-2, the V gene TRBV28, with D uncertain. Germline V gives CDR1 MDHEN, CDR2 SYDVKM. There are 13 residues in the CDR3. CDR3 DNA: TGTGCCAGCAGGTTATTAGGGCGGTATGGCTACACCTTC. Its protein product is CASRLLGRYGYTF.

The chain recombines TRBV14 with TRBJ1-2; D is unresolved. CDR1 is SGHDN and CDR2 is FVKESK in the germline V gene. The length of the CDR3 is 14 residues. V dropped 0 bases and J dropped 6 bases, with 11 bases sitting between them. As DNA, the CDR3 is TGTGCCAGCAGCCAAGATACAGTTTATCATGGCTACACCTTC. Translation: CASSQDTVYHGYTF.

The DNA for the CDR3 is TGTGCCAGCAGCTTGACCACTAGCGGGAGTTCCTACAATGAGCAGTTCTTC. Translating gives CASSLTTSGSSYNEQFF. The chain combines TRBV5-8 with TRBJ2-1; 11 positions agree with TRBD2. Germline CDR1 SGHTS, CDR2 YDEGEE. Trimming removed 1 base from V and 1 base from J; junction bases left unmatched: 4. The CDR3 spans 17 residues.

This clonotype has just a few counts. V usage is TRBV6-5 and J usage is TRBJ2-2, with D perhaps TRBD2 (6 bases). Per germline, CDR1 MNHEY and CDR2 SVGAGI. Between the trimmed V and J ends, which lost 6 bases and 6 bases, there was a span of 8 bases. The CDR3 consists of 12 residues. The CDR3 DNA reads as TGTGCCAGCAGAGGGGAGGCCGGGGAGCTGTTTTTT. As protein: CASRGEAGELFF.

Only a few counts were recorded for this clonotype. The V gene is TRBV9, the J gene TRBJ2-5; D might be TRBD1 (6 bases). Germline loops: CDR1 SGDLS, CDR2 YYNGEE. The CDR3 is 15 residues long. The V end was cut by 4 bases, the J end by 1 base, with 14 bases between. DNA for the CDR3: TGTGCCAGCAGCCAGGGGATCCGGTTCCAAGAGACCCAGTACTTC. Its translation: CASSQGIRFQETQYF. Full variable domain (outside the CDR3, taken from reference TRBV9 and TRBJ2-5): DSGVTQTPKHLITATGQRVTLRCSPRSGDLSVYWYQQSLDQGLQFLIQYYNGEERAKGNILERFSAQQFPDLHSELNLSSLELGDSALYFCASSQGIRFQETQYFGPGTRLLVL.

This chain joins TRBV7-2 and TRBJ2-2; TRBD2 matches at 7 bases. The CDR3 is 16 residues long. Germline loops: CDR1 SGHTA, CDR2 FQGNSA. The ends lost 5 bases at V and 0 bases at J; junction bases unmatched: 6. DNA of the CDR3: TGTGCCAGCAGCCGTAAACTAGCGTCGAACACCGGGGAGCTGTTTTTT. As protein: CASSRKLASNTGELFF.

DNA of the CDR3: TGTGCCAGCAGTTGGAGGGGAGAAGATACGCAGTATTTT. Translated, it gives CASSWRGEDTQYF. The chain has TRBV12-3 or TRBV12-4 and TRBJ2-3, with D maybe TRBD2 (6 bases). This CDR3 has 13 residues. The ends were cut back, 4 bases at V and 5 bases at J, with 10 bases in the middle.